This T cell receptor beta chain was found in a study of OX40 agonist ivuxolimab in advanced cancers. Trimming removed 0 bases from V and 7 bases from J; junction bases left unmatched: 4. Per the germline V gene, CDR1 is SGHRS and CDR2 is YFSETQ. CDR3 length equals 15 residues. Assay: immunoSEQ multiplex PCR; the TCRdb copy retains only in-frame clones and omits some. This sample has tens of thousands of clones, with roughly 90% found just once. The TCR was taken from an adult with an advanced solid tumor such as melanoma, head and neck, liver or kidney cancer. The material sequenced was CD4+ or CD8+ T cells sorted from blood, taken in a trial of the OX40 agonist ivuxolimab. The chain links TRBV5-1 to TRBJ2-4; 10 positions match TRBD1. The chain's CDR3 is CASSLDDRGPNIQYF. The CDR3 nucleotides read TGCGCCAGCAGCTTGGACGACAGGGGGCCGAACATTCAGTACTTC.